This TCR beta chain was captured by sequencing in a study of T cells in tuberculosis. Overall study: In South Africa, adults with active tuberculosis were compared with IGRA-negative and latently infected IGRA-positive adolescents. Study conclusions and caveats: Active tuberculosis TCR-alpha repertoires lay closer to GMM-specific TCRs than IGRA-negative controls, suggesting clonal expansion.

Sequencing was performed with immunoSEQ multiplex PCR; in TCRdb, only in-frame clones are kept and a portion is missing. This sample has 25,000 to 40,000 clones, with just under 95% found just once. With 6 bases clipped from V and 4 bases from J, the junction kept 3 bases outside the gene matches. The CDR3 spans 12 residues. Germline CDR1 MGHDK, CDR2 SYGVNS. In regard to this clone: What it binds is not known.

The chain combines TRBV25-1 with TRBJ2-7; 7 bases fit TRBD1. Sequencing input: PBMCs. This receptor was identified in a donor aged 10-30 years with latent tuberculosis or without tuberculosis infection. Some clones in this sample may be carry-over from other donors' samples. Written as DNA, the CDR3 is TGTGCCAGCAGGGACAGGAGTTACGAGCAGTACTTC. It is translated as CASRDRSYEQYF.